One TCR beta chain is described in this entry. This clonotype came up many times. Its cognate antigen has yet to be identified. Per-base qualities were not stored, and no clone one base away is much larger. Libraries of naive CD8 T cells were built from about 20,000 to 1,000,000 sorted cells, with 10%, 30% or 50% of the purified RNA used. On a BD FACSAria II, naive CD8 T cells were FACS-sorted as CD8+CD4-CCR7+CD45RA+ and collected into RLT Plus buffer. Roughly nine TCR copies' worth of Jurkat RNA were spiked into roughly 19,000-1,000,000 naive CD8 T cell samples to test detection sensitivity. CD8 T cells were enriched with RosetteSep CD8+ T Cell Enrichment Cocktail and Ficoll-Paque, followed by ACK red cell lysis. Per the germline V gene (reference sequence), DFQATT is the CDR1 and SNEGSKA is the CDR2. From its cysteine to its phenylalanine, the CDR3 spans 13 amino acids. The sequence is cut down to CDR3 DNA, 39 bases in frame from base 1. V is reduced by 3 bases and J by 7 bases, leaving a spacing of 15 bases between them.

The data were obtained in a study of molecular identifiers for immune sequencing clone quantification (dated by TCRdb to between 2017 and 2018). Broadly, across the study: In a replicate experiment, RNA from roughly 18,000 or 92,000 naive CD8 T cells was split into five aliquots, four of which were sequenced. CD8 T cells were used in a methods study to benchmark molecular-identifier clustering-based TCR repertoire sequencing (MIDCIRS) and TCR RNA copy counting. Study-level results and caveats: Modeling indicated 2.5 to 3.5 TCR RNA copies recovered per cell, compared with around 11 by digital PCR, which implies a capture efficiency of 25% to 35%. Without barcode sub-clustering, chimeric consensus sequences inflated TCR diversity; chimeras reached as high as 47%. The sizes of highly expanded clones could end up underestimated when identical TCR molecules share a barcode. Even against a background of one million naive CD8 T cells, spiked-in Jurkat TCR RNA amounting to a single cell's worth was reported to be detectable. In CMV-specific effector cells, over 99% of molecules were held by clones above 20 RNA copies, whereas under 1% of molecules were held by such clones in naive cells. Spiked-in Jurkat TCR RNA (approximately 10 copies' worth), which is not part of the donor repertoire, was contained in the naive libraries.

The method behind the library was PCR. The run used an Illumina HiSeq 4000. Bulk TCR libraries were made following a previously described method, with the TCR primers given in Table S5. Total RNA was purified with the Qiagen AllPrep DNA/RNA kit. Before analysis, reads from multiple sequencing runs of the same library were pooled. In the paper's pipeline: Reads were retained only if an exact TCR constant sequence was present, and the retained reads were trimmed to 150 nt and grouped according to their 12-nt molecular barcodes. Reads in each barcode group were sub-clustered using a 15% Levenshtein threshold, and a quality-weighted consensus sequence was built for each RNA molecule. Non-functional sequences were removed, as were lower-count sequences one edit away from another. Barcode sub-clusters with fewer than 20% of the maximum read count were removed, based on fitting two negative binomial distributions. TCRdb reprocessing: public reads trimmed at Q25 with fastp, clones called with MiXCR, in-frame beta chains kept. Each entry is one CDR3 protein sequence, shown with its most common DNA and genes. TCRdb's processing, not the authors', yielded these V and J calls. Within this sample are 490,000 or so distinct CDR3 sequences, with around 21% of them counted one time only. The ten largest clones take up about 0.8% of the sample.

This sequence was found in a human donor in good health. Some libraries in this study had Jurkat cell RNA spiked in. Material for sequencing was naive CD8+ T cells from blood, with Jurkat cell RNA spiked in. In light of the paper, this sample's cell subset or site label describes: FACS-sorted CD8+CD4-CCR7+CD45RA+ naive T cells. The chain is assembled from TRBV20-1 and TRBJ1-1, with an unclear D gene assignment. The CDR3 protein sequence reads: CSARDLASLEAFF. Here is the DNA: TGCAGTGCTAGGGATCTGGCGTCCCTTGAAGCTTTCTTT.